This T cell receptor beta chain was profiled in a study of shared clonotypes between healthy human individuals. This clone has just one count. Its specificity is not known. Trimming cost V 2 bases and J 0 bases; bases outside gene matches: 7. CDR1 is GTSNPN and CDR2 is SVGIG in the germline V gene (reference sequence). The CDR3 loop spans 16 amino acids. Study-wide points: The study generally estimated greater richness for naive than memory subsets. Depth was large, yet rarefaction showed that sorted-subset sequencing was incomplete. Some naive CD4 clonotypes, around 5%, turned up in common across a handful of donors.

The protocol was immunoSEQ multiplex PCR, while the TCRdb copy is restricted to in-frame clones and leaves out a portion. The sample contains millions of clones, about 95% of which appear only once. The V gene is TRBV30, the J gene TRBJ1-3, with TRBD1 matching 7 bases. Sequencing was done on a sample of naive CD4+ T cells sorted from blood. Specified subset: CD45RA+ positively selected. This clonotype originated in a man aged 18 to 29 in good health. Here the CDR3 reads CAWSRTGPSSGNTIYF. CDR3 nucleotide sequence: TGTGCCTGGAGTCGGACAGGCCCCAGCTCTGGAAACACCATATATTTT.